These 7 T cell receptor beta chains were sequenced from one sample in a study of vaccination and CD4 T cells after COVID-19. An Oncomine TCR Beta short-read assay was used to sequence the DNA from cultured CD4+ T cells. MiXCR, applied by TCRdb to the PCR reads, yields one record per CDR3 protein. Among about 15,000 distinct CDR3 sequences, under 60% were seen once, and the ten largest hold roughly 15%. Treatment specified: 10-day PBMC culture with coronavirus spike peptide pools or control peptides (ViraFEST assay). These receptors have no identified antigens. The sample in question was CD4+ T cells from blood, cultured in vitro, obtained before SARS-CoV-2 vaccination. These receptors all stem from a human donor who had recovered from COVID-19.

Judged by abundance, this clonotype is medium-sized. The chain couples TRBV11-2 to TRBJ2-7; 9 bases fit TRBD1. Losses at the gene ends were 5 bases for V and 3 bases for J; bases not matched to a gene: 8. The CDR3 extends over 15 amino acids. The germline CDR1 and CDR2 sequences are SGHAT and FQNNGV. The CDR3, as DNA: TGTGCCAGCAGCCGGGGACAGGGAGGTTTCTACGAGCAGTACTTC. Protein sequence: CASSRGQGGFYEQYF.

This rearrangement joins TRBV18 to TRBJ1-2, with D possibly being TRBD1 (6 bases). Germline CDR1 and CDR2: KGHSH and LQKENI. The V and J ends lost 5 bases and 2 bases respectively, with 9 bases between them. The CDR3 contains 13 residues. CDR3: CASSEDRNYGYTF. In nucleotides, the CDR3 is TGTGCCAGCTCAGAGGACAGAAACTATGGCTACACCTTC.

This rearrangement joins TRBV6-2 or TRBV6-3 to TRBJ2-3, with a possible D match to TRBD2 (6 bases). Trimming took off 6 bases at V and 4 bases at J, with 20 bases between the two ends. The CDR3 consists of 16 residues. Germline values: CDR1 MNHEY, CDR2 SVGEGT. The CDR3 loop is CASSEFLASKADTQYF. As DNA, the CDR3 is TGTGCCAGCAGCGAGTTTCTAGCGTCCAAGGCAGATACGCAGTATTTT.

This clonotype showed up just a few times. This rearrangement joins TRBV6-1 to TRBJ1-5; D unclear. Germline V CDR1 and CDR2: MNHNS, SASEGT. V lost 6 bases, J lost 6 bases, and 15 bases lay in between. The CDR3 runs 14 residues. CDR3 DNA: TGTGCCAGCAGCAACAGCTGGGAGGGTCAGCCCCAGCATTTT. Protein sequence: CASSNSWEGQPQHF.

The chain combines TRBV5-1 with TRBJ1-1; TRBD1 matches 7 bases. V lost 2 bases to trimming and J lost 0 bases; unmatched junction nucleotides: 7. Germline CDR1 is SGHRS and CDR2 is YFSETQ. The CDR3 is 16 residues long. The CDR3 protein is CASSFGQVPMNTEAFF. In DNA form, the CDR3 reads TGCGCCAGCAGCTTTGGACAGGTGCCTATGAACACTGAAGCTTTCTTT.

The genes are TRBV20-1 and TRBJ1-5, with 7 bases matching TRBD1. V dropped 3 bases and J dropped 3; count of bases not matched to a gene: 8. Looked up from germline, CDR1 is DFQATT and CDR2 is SNEGSKA (reference sequence). The CDR3 has 15 residues. In nucleotides, the CDR3 is TGCAGTGCTAGGCAACTTCAGGGGGACAATCAGCCCCAGCATTTT. Translated: CSARQLQGDNQPQHF.

This clonotype was recorded a few times. The chain links TRBV6-1 to TRBJ2-3, with D perhaps TRBD1 or TRBD2 (5 bases each). This CDR3 has 13 residues. CDR1 and CDR2 (germline): MNHNS, SASEGT. The V gene lost 10 bases and the J gene lost 2 bases, with 13 bases spanning the gap. CDR3 sequence reads: CAIGAGLTDTQYF. In DNA form, the CDR3 reads TGTGCCATCGGGGCGGGCCTCACAGATACGCAGTATTTT.